These 28 T cell receptor beta chains were sequenced from one sample in a study of vaccination and CD4 T cells after COVID-19. Sequencing of cultured CD4+ T cell DNA used the Oncomine TCR Beta short-read assay. Genomic DNA was isolated from CD4+ T cells that had been cultured. MiXCR, run by TCRdb on the PCR reads, gives a single entry per CDR3 protein. The repertoire holds 9,500 to 14,000 distinct CDR3 sequences, with under 35% as singletons. The antigens for these receptors are not known. The treatment here: roughly 10-day PBMC culture with coronavirus spike peptide pools or control peptides (ViraFEST assay). It was before the COVID-19 pandemic (2011-2018) that the unexposed donor's CD4+ T cells were collected. The specimen was CD4+ T cells from blood, cultured in vitro. The receptor set was obtained from a human donor in good health.

In its sample, this clonotype was seen a few times. The V call is TRBV29-1, the J call TRBJ2-5; D possibly corresponds to TRBD2 (6 bases). Trimming removed 0 bases from V and 5 bases from J, with 16 bases in between. The germline V gene has CDR1 SQVTM and CDR2 ANQGSEA. This CDR3 contains 15 residues. CDR3 sequence: CSVEERVSGEETQYF. CDR3 coding DNA: TGCAGCGTTGAAGAAAGGGTCTCGGGGGAGGAGACCCAGTACTTC.

The chain employs TRBV20-1 and TRBJ1-4, with 9 positions matching TRBD1. The CDR3 sequence is 15 residues long. The trim removed 5 bases at V and 7 bases at J, leaving 11 bases unmatched. Looked up from germline, CDR1 is DFQATT and CDR2 is SNEGSKA (reference sequence). The CDR3 loop is CSADNRGQESEKLFF. The CDR3 DNA follows: TGCAGTGCTGACAACAGGGGGCAGGAGAGTGAAAAACTGTTTTTT.

V usage is TRBV10-3 and J usage is TRBJ2-1; 13 positions match TRBD2. Germline-derived CDR1 and CDR2 are ENHRY and SYGVKD. The CDR3 extends over 16 amino acids. With V trimmed by 3 bases and J by 6 bases, 5 bases remained unmatched. CDR3 loop: CAISDKLAGGSNEQFF. CDR3 DNA: TGTGCCATCAGTGATAAACTAGCGGGAGGGAGCAATGAGCAGTTCTTC.

The V and J genes are TRBV4-3 and TRBJ1-5, with a tentative D call TRBD1 (5 bases). V was clipped by 0 bases and J by 1 base, with 10 bases between them. The CDR3 sequence is 16 residues long. Germline V lookup: CDR1 LGHNA, CDR2 YSLEER. The CDR3 coding sequence is TGCGCCAGCAGCCAAGATCTGCCAGGGAGCAATCAGCCCCAGCATTTT. Protein sequence: CASSQDLPGSNQPQHF.

This rearrangement joins TRBV28 to TRBJ2-1; D is ambiguous. Trimming removed 3 bases at V and 3 bases at J, with 12 bases between. Germline V gene sequence: CDR1 MDHEN, CDR2 SYDVKM. This CDR3 has 15 amino acids. The CDR3 loop is CASSFVNRNYNEQFF. The DNA for the CDR3 is TGTGCCAGCAGTTTCGTGAACCGAAACTACAATGAGCAGTTCTTC.

This clonotype was counted a few times. The V call is TRBV7-2, the J call TRBJ2-7, with D perhaps matching TRBD2 (5 bases). Trimming shortened V by 5 bases and J by 3 bases, and 11 bases separated the two germline ends. Per germline, CDR1 SGHTA and CDR2 FQGNSA. CDR3 size: 13 residues. DNA for the CDR3: TGTGCCAGCAGCCTGCCGGGGAGCTACGAGCAGTACTTC. Amino acid sequence: CASSLPGSYEQYF.

CDR3 DNA: TGTGCCAGCAGTCCCAGCCCAATTTTCTCCTACGAGCAGTACTTC. This translates into CASSPSPIFSYEQYF. The rearrangement links TRBV7-3 to TRBJ2-7; no clear D gene. The germline CDR1 and CDR2 sequences are SGHTA and FQGTGA. The V end lost 6 bases, the J end lost 0 bases, and 15 bases lay between the germline ends. The CDR3 loop spans 15 amino acids.

The chain employs TRBV28 and TRBJ2-6; perhaps TRBD1 as D (6 bases). This CDR3 contains 16 residues. Germline lookup yields CDR1 MDHEN and CDR2 SYDVKM. The V end was cut by 3 bases, the J end by 3 bases, with 12 bases between. The CDR3 DNA follows: TGTGCCAGCAGTTTTAGTGGGGGCGGTGGGGCCAACGTCCTGACTTTC. Encoded protein: CASSFSGGGGANVLTF.

The chain links TRBV28 to TRBJ2-6; D ambiguous. This CDR3 region has 17 residues. CDR1 and CDR2 (germline): MDHEN, SYDVKM. V was shortened by 2 bases and J by 0 bases, with 11 bases between the two germline ends. The CDR3 loop reads CASSLPIRNSGANVLTF. The CDR3 DNA is TGTGCCAGCAGTTTACCTATCCGGAACTCTGGGGCCAACGTCCTGACTTTC.

The chain is built from TRBV27 and TRBJ2-7; no clear D. The CDR3 is made up of 13 amino acids. The V end lost 6 bases, the J end lost 2 bases, and 11 bases lay between the germline ends. CDR1 MNHEY and CDR2 SMNVEV come from the germline V gene (reference sequence). DNA of the CDR3: TGTGCCAGCAGCCCATCGGTGACCTACGAGCAGTACTTC. Protein product: CASSPSVTYEQYF.

The chain uses TRBV7-8 and TRBJ2-3, with 10 bases fitting TRBD2. Germline loops: CDR1 SGHVS, CDR2 FQNEAQ. V was clipped by 2 bases and J by 5 bases; unmatched bases: 16. The CDR3 runs to 19 residues. CDR3 nucleotides: TGTGCCAGCAGCTTAAGACAGGGGTCTAGCGGGAGCTGGGGAGATACGCAGTATTTT. Its translation: CASSLRQGSSGSWGDTQYF.

This clonotype has only a few counts. The chain is built from TRBV7-8 and TRBJ2-7; 9 bases line up with TRBD2. Germline assignment: CDR1 SGHVS and CDR2 FQNEAQ. With 8 bases clipped from V and 5 bases from J, the junction kept 7 bases outside the gene matches. This CDR3 region has 13 residues. The CDR3, as DNA: TGTGCCAGCCGGCTGAGCGGGAGGAACGAGCAGTACTTC. The encoded protein is CASRLSGRNEQYF.

This clonotype was detected a few times. This chain links TRBV7-6 with TRBJ1-1; maybe TRBD1 (6 bases). This CDR3 is 15 amino acids long. Germline lookup yields CDR1 SGHVS and CDR2 FNYEAQ. V was clipped by 5 bases and J by 0 bases, with 13 bases between them. For the CDR3, the DNA is TGTGCCAGCAGCCCTAGACAGGTCATGAACACTGAAGCTTTCTTT. Its translation: CASSPRQVMNTEAFF.

This clonotype ranks as medium-sized. The rearrangement links TRBV2 to TRBJ1-6; no definite D call. The CDR3 is 13 residues long. CDR1 and CDR2 (germline): SNHLY, FYNNEI. V shed 8 bases and J shed 6 bases, with 11 bases lying between them. The CDR3 spells CASSGLPNSPLHF. CDR3 nucleotides: TGTGCCAGCTCGGGGTTGCCTAATTCACCCCTCCACTTT. The full variable domain, completed using reference TRBV2 and TRBJ1-6, is EPEVTQTPSHQVTQMGQEVILRCVPISNHLYFYWYRQILGQKVEFLVSFYNNEISEKSEIFDDQFSVERPDGSNFTLKIRSTKLEDSAMYFCASSGLPNSPLHFGNGTRLTVT.

This chain connects TRBV6-1 to TRBJ2-7; D not resolved. CDR3 length: 15 amino acids. V was trimmed by 0 bases and J by 3 bases, leaving 12 bases between them. Germline V CDR1 and CDR2: MNHNS, SASEGT. The CDR3 DNA reads TGTGCCAGCAGTGAAGCAACACAGCAGAGCTACGAGCAGTACTTC. It codes for CASSEATQQSYEQYF.

The chain uses TRBV7-9 and TRBJ1-6; no reliable D call. The germline V and J ends were trimmed by 3 bases and 7 bases, with 4 bases remaining between them. This CDR3 has 12 residues. The germline V gene encodes CDR1 SEHNR and CDR2 FQNEAQ (reference sequence). CDR3 sequence reads: CASSFPNSPLHF. The CDR3 DNA sequence: TGTGCCAGCAGCTTCCCCAATTCACCCCTCCACTTT. The whole variable domain, filled in from reference TRBV7-9 and TRBJ1-6, reads DTGVSQNPRHKITKRGQNVTFRCDPISEHNRLYWYRQTLGQGPEFLTYFQNEAQLEKSRLLSDRFSAERPKGSFSTLEIQRTEQGDSAMYLCASSFPNSPLHFGNGTRLTVT.

The chain's CDR3 is CASSPLPNYGYTF. In DNA, the CDR3 is TGTGCCAGTAGTCCCTTGCCTAACTATGGCTACACCTTC. The chain has TRBV19 and TRBJ1-2; D not resolved. Germline CDR1 LNHDA, CDR2 SQIVND (reference sequence). Trimming removed 5 bases from V and 0 bases from J, with 7 bases in between. The CDR3 has 13 residues.

This chain uses TRBV27 with TRBJ2-3; 9 bases align to TRBD1. Looked up from germline, CDR1 is MNHEY and CDR2 is SMNVEV (reference sequence). The CDR3 has 15 residues. Trimming at V came to 8 bases and at J to 2 bases, leaving 8 bases not matched to a gene. CDR3 loop: CASGLWDRVTDTQYF. The DNA for the CDR3 is TGTGCCAGCGGACTGTGGGACAGGGTCACAGATACGCAGTATTTT.

This chain links TRBV28 with TRBJ1-2; 8 positions match TRBD1. Unmatched junction bases numbered 7, after V lost 9 bases and J lost 7 bases. The CDR3 runs 12 residues. Per the germline V gene, CDR1 is MDHEN and CDR2 is SYDVKM. CDR3 nucleotide sequence: TGTGCCAGTACGGACAGGGACTTTGGCTACACCTTC. Translating it yields CASTDRDFGYTF.

This chain links TRBV5-4 with TRBJ2-7; TRBD1 aligns across 7 bases. V was clipped by 0 bases and J by 5 bases; unmatched bases: 8. The V gene's germline CDR1 is SGHNT and CDR2 YYREEE (reference sequence). The CDR3 consists of 15 residues. CDR3 region: CASSLAETGLNEQYF. The CDR3 DNA reads TGTGCCAGCAGCTTGGCCGAGACAGGGTTGAACGAGCAGTACTTC.

This clonotype has just a few counts. The chain uses TRBV19 and TRBJ2-2; maybe TRBD2 (6 bases). V was pared by 4 bases and J by 2 bases, with 17 bases between. CDR1 is LNHDA and CDR2 is SQIVND in the germline V gene (reference sequence). CDR3 length equals 17 residues. CDR3 protein: CASSTLGLAVNTGELFF. DNA for the CDR3: TGTGCCAGTAGTACTCTGGGCTTAGCGGTTAACACCGGGGAGCTGTTTTTT.

This clonotype was picked up one time. This sequence joins TRBV7-9 and TRBJ1-4, with D perhaps matching TRBD1 (5 bases). This CDR3 region has 12 residues. The germline V gene has CDR1 SEHNR and CDR2 FQNEAQ (reference sequence). The germline V and J ends were trimmed by 3 bases and 7 bases, with 6 bases remaining between them. CDR3 loop: CASSFQGEKLFF. The DNA of the CDR3 is TGTGCCAGCAGCTTCCAGGGTGAAAAACTGTTTTTT. Full variable domain (outside the CDR3, taken from reference TRBV7-9 and TRBJ1-4): DTGVSQNPRHKITKRGQNVTFRCDPISEHNRLYWYRQTLGQGPEFLTYFQNEAQLEKSRLLSDRFSAERPKGSFSTLEIQRTEQGDSAMYLCASSFQGEKLFFGSGTQLSVL.

In its sample, this clonotype was seen a few times. The chain combines TRBV6-2 or TRBV6-3 with TRBJ2-5; TRBD2 might be the D (6 bases). The V and J ends lost 0 bases and 5 bases respectively, with 13 bases between them. The CDR3 length is 15 residues. The germline V gene encodes CDR1 MNHEY and CDR2 SVGEGT. The CDR3 region is CASSYSGGTRETQYF. CDR3 in DNA: TGTGCCAGCAGTTACTCTGGCGGGACGCGGGAGACCCAGTACTTC.

The V and J genes are TRBV15 and TRBJ2-7; 8 nucleotides line up with TRBD1. CDR1 and CDR2 (germline): LNHNV, YYDKDF (reference sequence). The CDR3 is 14 amino acids. V lost 5 bases and J lost 5; bases outside the gene matches: 8. The CDR3 DNA is TGTGCCACCAGCTCCCGGACAGGGTGGCACGAGCAGTACTTC. Its protein product is CATSSRTGWHEQYF.

The chain couples TRBV28 to TRBJ1-1, with D hard to call. The germline gives CDR1 MDHEN, CDR2 SYDVKM. There are 14 residues in the CDR3. Trimming cost V 10 bases and J 7 bases, with 22 bases left between them. The CDR3 protein is CATQKSGSLHEAFF. The CDR3 region has the DNA TGTGCCACCCAAAAATCCGGGTCTCTCCATGAAGCTTTCTTT. Drawing the rest from reference TRBV28 and TRBJ1-1, the complete variable domain is DVKVTQSSRYLVKRTGEKVFLECVQDMDHENMFWYRQDPGLGLRLIYFSYDVKMKEKGDIPEGYSVSREKKERFSLILESASTNQTSMYLCATQKSGSLHEAFFGQGTRLTVV.

A few counts support this clonotype. The chain employs TRBV6-1 and TRBJ1-2; D unclear. The CDR3 sequence is 16 residues long. V shed 6 bases and J shed 0 bases, with 17 bases lying between them. Germline values: CDR1 MNHNS, CDR2 SASEGT. The DNA for the CDR3 is TGTGCCAGCAGCCGGCATCCGGCACCAGCTAACTATGGCTACACCTTC. Translating it yields CASSRHPAPANYGYTF.

This clonotype has just a few counts. This chain uses TRBV10-3 with TRBJ1-5; the D gene is possibly TRBD1 (6 bases). V was cut by 11 bases and J by 3 bases, with 14 bases left in between. The germline gives CDR1 ENHRY, CDR2 SYGVKD. The CDR3 is made up of 13 amino acids. The CDR3, as DNA: TGTGCCTCTCGACAGGACATCAATCAGCCCCAGCATTTT. Encoded protein: CASRQDINQPQHF.

This clonotype was found a few times. This rearrangement joins TRBV27 to TRBJ2-7; D unclear. V lost 5 bases to trimming and J lost 2 bases, with 10 bases between them. The CDR3 length is 13 residues. The V gene's germline CDR1 is MNHEY and CDR2 SMNVEV (reference sequence). CDR3 protein: CASSPRGTYEQYF. The CDR3 DNA is TGTGCCAGCAGTCCCAGAGGAACCTACGAGCAGTACTTC.